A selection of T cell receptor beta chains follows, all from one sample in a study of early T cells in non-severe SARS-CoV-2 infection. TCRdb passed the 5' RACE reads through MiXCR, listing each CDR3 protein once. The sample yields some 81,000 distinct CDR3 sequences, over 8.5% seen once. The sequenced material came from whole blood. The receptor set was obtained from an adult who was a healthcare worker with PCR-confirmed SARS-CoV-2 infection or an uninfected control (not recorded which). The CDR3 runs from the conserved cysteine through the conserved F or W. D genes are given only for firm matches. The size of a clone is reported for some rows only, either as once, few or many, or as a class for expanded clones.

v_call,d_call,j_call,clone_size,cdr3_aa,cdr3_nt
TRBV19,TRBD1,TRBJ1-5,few,CASSRTGNNQPQHF,TGTGCCAGTAGCCGGACAGGGAACAATCAGCCCCAGCATTTT
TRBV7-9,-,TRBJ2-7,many,CASSPGGIHEQYF,TGTGCCAGCAGCCCAGGAGGGATCCACGAGCAGTACTTC
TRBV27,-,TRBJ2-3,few,CASSSWAGRSTDTQYF,TGTGCCAGCAGTTCCTGGGCGGGAAGAAGCACAGATACGCAGTATTTT
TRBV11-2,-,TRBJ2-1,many,CASSRDRNNEQFF,TGTGCCAGCAGCCGTGACAGGAACAATGAGCAGTTCTTC
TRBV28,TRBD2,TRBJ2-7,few,CASRSTSDYSYEQYF,TGTGCCAGCAGGAGCACTAGCGACTACTCCTACGAGCAGTACTTC
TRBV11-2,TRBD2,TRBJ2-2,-,CASSLGSGRAMDTGELFF,TGTGCCAGCAGCTTAGGTAGCGGGAGGGCCATGGACACCGGGGAGCTGTTTTTT
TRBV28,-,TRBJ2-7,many,CASSLEGAGYSYEQYF,TGTGCCAGCAGTTTAGAAGGGGCAGGTTACTCCTACGAGCAGTACTTC
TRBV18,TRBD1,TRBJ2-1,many,CASSWTGGSEEQFF,TGTGCCAGCTCCTGGACAGGGGGGTCGGAGGAGCAGTTCTTC
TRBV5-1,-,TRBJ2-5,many,CASSLDGTGAGRKTQYF,TGCGCCAGCAGCTTGGACGGTACAGGGGCGGGGCGAAAGACCCAGTACTTC
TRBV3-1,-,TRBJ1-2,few,CASSQGFGYTF,TGTGCCAGCAGCCAAGGTTTTGGCTACACCTTC